These T cell receptor beta chains were read from a single sample in a study of blood T cell repertoires in COVID-19. Produced via immunoSEQ multiplex PCR; TCRdb's table is partial and in-frame only. The profile covers 170,000 or so clones, with about four fifths appearing a single time and roughly 15% taken by the ten largest. Sequenced: peripheral blood. The receptors originated from a man younger than 30 with active or convalescent COVID-19. Each CDR3 is given with its conserved first and last residue. Fields, in order: V gene, J gene, D gene, clone size, CDR3 protein, CDR3 DNA. A D gene is named only where the DNA matches it firmly. The listing skips clone size in some rows; elsewhere it reads once, few, many or a size class.

V: TRBV6-5
J: TRBJ1-5
D: TRBD1
size: NA
CDR3: CASRTGGNQPQHF
DNA: TGTGCCAGCAGGACAGGGGGCAATCAGCCCCAGCATTTT

V: TRBV9
J: TRBJ2-2
D: NA
size: NA
CDR3: CASRSSALAMQGELFF
DNA: TGTGCCAGCAGGAGTAGTGCTCTAGCGATGCAAGGGGAGCTGTTTTTT

V: TRBV18
J: TRBJ1-6
D: NA
size: NA
CDR3: CASSPYVVGGSMGSYNSPLHF
DNA: TGTGCCAGCTCACCTTACGTTGTGGGGGGATCAATGGGATCCTATAATTCACCCCTCCACTTT

V: TRBV6-2/TRBV6-3
J: TRBJ1-1
D: NA
size: few
CDR3: CASSYLLGDTNTEAFF
DNA: TGTGCCAGCAGTTATCTTTTAGGGGATACCAACACTGAAGCTTTCTTT

V: TRBV28
J: TRBJ1-5
D: NA
size: NA
CDR3: CASTLQGNQPQHF
DNA: TGTGCCAGCACGCTACAGGGAAATCAGCCCCAGCATTTT

V: TRBV7-9
J: TRBJ2-5
D: NA
size: once
CDR3: CASSLWTVQETQYF
DNA: TGTGCCAGCAGCTTGTGGACAGTCCAAGAGACCCAGTACTTC

V: TRBV6-5
J: TRBJ2-7
D: NA
size: NA
CDR3: CASSYRQAFYEQYF
DNA: TGTGCCAGCAGTTACAGGCAGGCGTTCTACGAGCAGTACTTC

V: TRBV7-6
J: TRBJ1-2
D: TRBD1
size: NA
CDR3: CASSPGQGRGYTF
DNA: TGTGCCAGCAGCCCGGGACAGGGCAGAGGCTACACCTTC

V: TRBV6-5
J: TRBJ2-7
D: NA
size: NA
CDR3: CASSRLGEQYF
DNA: TGTGCCAGCAGCCGACTGGGCGAGCAGTACTTC

V: TRBV4-1
J: TRBJ2-4
D: NA
size: NA
CDR3: CASSQDLPIRGTYQYF
DNA: TGCGCCAGCAGCCAAGATTTACCGATCCGAGGGACTTATCAGTACTTC

V: TRBV3-1/TRBV3-2
J: TRBJ1-3
D: NA
size: few
CDR3: CASSSLDRVRSSSGNTIYF
DNA: TGTGCCAGCAGCTCTCTGGACAGAGTTAGATCAAGCTCTGGAAACACCATATATTTT

V: TRBV5-1
J: TRBJ1-6
D: NA
size: NA
CDR3: CASSLGGGTYNSPLHF
DNA: TGCGCCAGCAGCTTGGGCGGGGGGACCTATAATTCACCCCTCCACTTT

V: TRBV2
J: TRBJ1-1
D: NA
size: NA
CDR3: CASSVGLNTEAFF
DNA: TGTGCCAGCAGTGTTGGCCTGAACACTGAAGCTTTCTTT

V: TRBV5-6
J: TRBJ1-2
D: NA
size: NA
CDR3: CASRQTTYQGNTF
DNA: TGTGCCAGCAGACAGACGACCTACCAGGGTAACACCTTC

V: TRBV19
J: TRBJ1-4
D: TRBD1
size: NA
CDR3: CASSYSAGTGGEKLFF
DNA: TGTGCCAGTAGTTACTCCGCCGGGACAGGGGGAGAAAAACTGTTTTTT

V: TRBV5-8
J: TRBJ1-2
D: TRBD1
size: NA
CDR3: CASSFTPGQHNYGYTF
DNA: TGTGCCAGCAGCTTTACGCCGGGACAGCATAACTATGGCTACACCTTC

V: TRBV11-3
J: TRBJ2-4
D: TRBD1
size: once
CDR3: CASSWEDRADIQYF
DNA: TGTGCCAGCAGCTGGGAGGACAGGGCGGACATTCAGTACTTC

V: TRBV14
J: TRBJ1-1
D: NA
size: NA
CDR3: CASSQDTGTLNTEAFF
DNA: TGTGCCAGCAGCCAAGATACTGGGACACTGAACACTGAAGCTTTCTTT

V: TRBV3-1/TRBV3-2
J: TRBJ1-3
D: NA
size: once
CDR3: CASSQGLIIWGNTIYF
DNA: TGTGCCAGCAGCCAAGGACTCATCATTTGGGGAAACACCATATATTTT

V: TRBV11-1
J: TRBJ2-2
D: TRBD1
size: many
CDR3: CASSVGQGHTGELFF
DNA: TGTGCCAGCAGCGTAGGACAGGGCCACACCGGGGAGCTGTTTTTT

V: TRBV7-9
J: TRBJ2-5
D: TRBD2
size: NA
CDR3: CASSLRLAGGLSVPETQYF
DNA: TGTGCCAGCAGCTTAAGACTAGCGGGGGGGCTTTCGGTCCCGGAGACCCAGTACTTC

V: TRBV20-1
J: TRBJ1-3
D: NA
size: NA
CDR3: CSASRVYRAAGNTIYF
DNA: TGCAGTGCTAGTAGGGTGTACAGGGCTGCTGGAAACACCATATATTTT

V: TRBV29-1
J: TRBJ2-1
D: NA
size: NA
CDR3: CSVVETSNEQFF
DNA: TGCAGCGTTGTCGAGACTAGCAATGAGCAGTTCTTC

V: TRBV3-1/TRBV3-2
J: TRBJ2-7
D: TRBD2
size: once
CDR3: CASSRTSGPSGEQYF
DNA: TGTGCCAGCAGCCGGACTAGCGGGCCTTCAGGAGAGCAGTACTTC

V: TRBV29-1
J: TRBJ2-5
D: NA
size: NA
CDR3: CSAQASNLQETQYF
DNA: TGCAGCGCCCAGGCCAGTAATCTTCAAGAGACCCAGTACTTC

V: TRBV30
J: TRBJ2-7
D: NA
size: NA
CDR3: CAWSVGGKQYF
DNA: TGTGCCTGGAGTGTTGGAGGGAAGCAGTACTTC

V: TRBV6-6
J: TRBJ2-7
D: NA
size: NA
CDR3: CASSRGRPTGSSYEQYF
DNA: TGTGCCAGCAGCCGAGGGAGACCGACCGGGAGCTCCTACGAGCAGTACTTC

V: TRBV2
J: TRBJ2-2
D: TRBD2
size: many
CDR3: CASSDGGASGELFF
DNA: TGTGCCAGCTCCGACGGGGGGGCGAGCGGGGAGCTGTTTTTT

V: TRBV7-2
J: TRBJ2-7
D: TRBD2
size: NA
CDR3: CASSFMTSGSREQYF
DNA: TGTGCCAGCAGCTTTATGACTAGCGGGAGCCGCGAGCAGTACTTC

V: TRBV2
J: TRBJ1-5
D: NA
size: NA
CDR3: CASSAAGGNSNQPQHF
DNA: TGTGCCAGCAGTGCGGCCGGGGGAAATAGCAATCAGCCCCAGCATTTT

V: TRBV10-2
J: TRBJ2-5
D: TRBD1
size: NA
CDR3: CASSDRGRWETQYF
DNA: TGCGCCAGCAGTGATAGGGGGCGCTGGGAGACCCAGTACTTC

V: TRBV10-3
J: TRBJ2-1
D: TRBD1
size: NA
CDR3: CAISGPPGTALSSYNEQFF
DNA: TGTGCCATCAGTGGCCCCCCCGGGACAGCACTATCTTCCTACAATGAGCAGTTCTTC

V: TRBV6-6
J: TRBJ2-2
D: NA
size: NA
CDR3: CASVLDNTGELFF
DNA: TGTGCCAGCGTCCTAGACAACACCGGGGAGCTGTTTTTT

V: TRBV2
J: TRBJ2-1
D: NA
size: NA
CDR3: CASSGSRSYNEQFF
DNA: TGTGCCAGCAGTGGATCCAGATCCTACAATGAGCAGTTCTTC

V: TRBV27
J: TRBJ1-5
D: TRBD1
size: NA
CDR3: CASRSDRGSNQPQHF
DNA: TGTGCCAGCAGATCGGACAGGGGTAGCAATCAGCCCCAGCATTTT

V: TRBV10-2
J: TRBJ1-3
D: TRBD1
size: few
CDR3: CASGWTGGLSGNTIYF
DNA: TGCGCCAGCGGATGGACAGGGGGCCTCTCTGGAAACACCATATATTTT

V: TRBV5-6
J: TRBJ2-1
D: TRBD2
size: NA
CDR3: CASSLAGSGGRGEQFF
DNA: TGTGCCAGCAGCTTGGCCGGTAGCGGGGGAAGAGGAGAGCAGTTCTTC

V: TRBV6-4
J: TRBJ2-3
D: NA
size: NA
CDR3: CASSDSGSTDTQYF
DNA: TGTGCCAGCAGTGACTCCGGGAGCACAGATACGCAGTATTTT

V: TRBV19
J: TRBJ2-3
D: TRBD1
size: NA
CDR3: CASKDRTGASDTQYF
DNA: TGTGCCAGTAAAGATAGGACAGGGGCGTCAGATACGCAGTATTTT

V: TRBV4-2
J: TRBJ1-4
D: TRBD1
size: NA
CDR3: CASSQDEGASEKLFF
DNA: TGTGCCAGCAGCCAAGACGAGGGGGCATCTGAAAAACTGTTTTTT

V: TRBV6-4
J: TRBJ2-1
D: TRBD2
size: NA
CDR3: CASSAGLASNEQFF
DNA: TGTGCCAGCAGTGCCGGACTAGCGAGCAATGAGCAGTTCTTC

V: TRBV19
J: TRBJ1-5
D: NA
size: NA
CDR3: CASSIDRRKNQPQHF
DNA: TGTGCCAGTAGTATAGACAGGAGGAAGAATCAGCCCCAGCATTTT

V: TRBV14
J: TRBJ2-1
D: NA
size: NA
CDR3: CASSQAGTPYNEQFF
DNA: TGTGCCAGCAGCCAAGCCGGGACACCCTACAATGAGCAGTTCTTC

V: TRBV6-5
J: TRBJ1-2
D: NA
size: NA
CDR3: CASRFETVANYGYTF
DNA: TGTGCCAGCCGTTTTGAGACAGTCGCTAACTATGGCTACACCTTC

V: TRBV4-2
J: TRBJ2-3
D: NA
size: NA
CDR3: CASSRDPGGTDTQYF
DNA: TGTGCCAGCAGCCGAGATCCCGGGGGCACAGATACGCAGTATTTT

V: TRBV19
J: TRBJ1-2
D: NA
size: NA
CDR3: CASSIPGGLNYGYTF
DNA: TGTGCCAGTAGTATCCCTGGAGGGTTGAACTATGGCTACACCTTC

V: TRBV7-3
J: TRBJ2-1
D: TRBD2
size: NA
CDR3: CASSSAGGLYNEQFF
DNA: TGTGCCAGCAGCTCAGCGGGAGGGCTCTACAATGAGCAGTTCTTC

V: TRBV27
J: TRBJ2-7
D: NA
size: NA
CDR3: CASSFRRQSYEQYF
DNA: TGTGCCAGCAGTTTCCGCCGACAGTCCTACGAGCAGTACTTC

V: TRBV6-2/TRBV6-3
J: TRBJ1-5
D: TRBD1
size: once
CDR3: CASSYWDRPNQPQHF
DNA: TGTGCCAGCAGTTATTGGGACAGGCCAAATCAGCCCCAGCATTTT

V: TRBV5-1
J: TRBJ1-2
D: NA
size: NA
CDR3: CASSLDSGLGGYTF
DNA: TGCGCCAGCAGCTTGGATTCGGGGTTGGGTGGCTACACCTTC

V: TRBV5-1
J: TRBJ2-3
D: TRBD2
size: NA
CDR3: CASSLVFQRGATDTQYF
DNA: TGCGCCAGCAGCTTGGTGTTCCAGCGGGGGGCGACAGATACGCAGTATTTT

V: TRBV5-5
J: TRBJ2-7
D: TRBD1
size: NA
CDR3: CASSPGTGPDEQYF
DNA: TGTGCCAGCAGTCCCGGGACAGGGCCCGACGAGCAGTACTTC

V: TRBV7-2
J: TRBJ2-3
D: TRBD2
size: NA
CDR3: CASSLAGLAGEVTDTQYF
DNA: TGTGCCAGCAGCTTAGCGGGACTAGCGGGAGAAGTCACAGATACGCAGTATTTT

V: TRBV10-2
J: TRBJ1-4
D: TRBD1
size: NA
CDR3: CASSAETGGREKLFF
DNA: TGCGCCAGCAGTGCAGAAACAGGGGGACGTGAAAAACTGTTTTTT

V: TRBV3-1/TRBV3-2
J: TRBJ2-7
D: TRBD2
size: NA
CDR3: CASSHEPSGLYEQYF
DNA: TGTGCCAGCAGCCACGAACCTAGCGGCCTCTACGAGCAGTACTTC

V: TRBV4-3
J: TRBJ1-2
D: TRBD1
size: NA
CDR3: CASSSGQGAFFYTF
DNA: TGCGCCAGCAGTTCCGGACAGGGGGCCTTTTTCTACACCTTC

V: TRBV5-1
J: TRBJ1-1
D: NA
size: NA
CDR3: CASSEAGAGRSVNTEAFF
DNA: TGCGCCAGCAGCGAGGCTGGGGCAGGGAGGAGTGTGAACACTGAAGCTTTCTTT